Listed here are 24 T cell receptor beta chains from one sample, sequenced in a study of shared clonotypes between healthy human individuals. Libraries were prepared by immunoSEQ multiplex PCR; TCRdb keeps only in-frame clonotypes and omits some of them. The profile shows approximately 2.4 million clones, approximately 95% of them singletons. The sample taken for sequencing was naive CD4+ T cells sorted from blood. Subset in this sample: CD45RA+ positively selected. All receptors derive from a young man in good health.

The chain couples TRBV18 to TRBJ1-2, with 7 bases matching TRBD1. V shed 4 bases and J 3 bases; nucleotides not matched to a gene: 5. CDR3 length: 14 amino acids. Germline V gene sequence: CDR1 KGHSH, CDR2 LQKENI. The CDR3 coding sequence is TGTGCCAGCTCACAATCCACAGGGGACTATGGCTACACCTTC. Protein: CASSQSTGDYGYTF.

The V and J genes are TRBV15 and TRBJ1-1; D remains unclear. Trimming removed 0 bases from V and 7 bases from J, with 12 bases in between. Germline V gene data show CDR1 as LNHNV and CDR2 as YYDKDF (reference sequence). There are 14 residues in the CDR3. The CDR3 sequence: CATSRDKIGREAFF. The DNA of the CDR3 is TGTGCCACCAGCAGAGATAAGATTGGCCGTGAAGCTTTCTTT.

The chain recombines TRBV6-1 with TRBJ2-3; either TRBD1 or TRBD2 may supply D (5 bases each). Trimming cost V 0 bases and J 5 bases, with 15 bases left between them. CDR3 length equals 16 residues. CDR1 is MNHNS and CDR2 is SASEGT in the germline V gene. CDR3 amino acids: CASSEAGPWPLDTQYF. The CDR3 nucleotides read TGTGCCAGCAGTGAAGCGGGACCGTGGCCCTTAGATACGCAGTATTTT.

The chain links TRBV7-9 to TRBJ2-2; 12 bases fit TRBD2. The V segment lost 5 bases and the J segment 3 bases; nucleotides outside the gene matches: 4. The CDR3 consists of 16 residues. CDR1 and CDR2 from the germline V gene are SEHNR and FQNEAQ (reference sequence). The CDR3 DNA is TGTGCCAGCAGCGGCGGGACTAGCGGGCACACCGGGGAGCTGTTTTTT. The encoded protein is CASSGGTSGHTGELFF.

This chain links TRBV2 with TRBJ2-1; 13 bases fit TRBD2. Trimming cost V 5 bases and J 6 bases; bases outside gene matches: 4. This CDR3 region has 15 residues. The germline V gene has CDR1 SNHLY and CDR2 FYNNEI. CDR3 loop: CASSPLAGGVNEQFF. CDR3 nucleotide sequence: TGTGCCAGCAGTCCACTAGCGGGAGGGGTCAATGAGCAGTTCTTC.

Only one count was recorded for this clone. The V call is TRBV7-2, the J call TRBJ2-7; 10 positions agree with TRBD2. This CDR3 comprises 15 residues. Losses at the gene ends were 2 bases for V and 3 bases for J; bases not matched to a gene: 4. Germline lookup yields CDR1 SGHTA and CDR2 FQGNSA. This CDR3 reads CASSLSLAGVYEQYF. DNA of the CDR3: TGTGCCAGCAGCTTATCCCTAGCGGGAGTCTACGAGCAGTACTTC.

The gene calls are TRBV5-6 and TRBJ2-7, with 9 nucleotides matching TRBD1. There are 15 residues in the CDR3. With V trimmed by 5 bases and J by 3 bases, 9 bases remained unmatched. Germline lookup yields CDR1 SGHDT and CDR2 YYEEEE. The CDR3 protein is CASRETGTGSYEQYF. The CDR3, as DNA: TGTGCCAGCAGGGAGACCGGGACAGGGAGCTACGAGCAGTACTTC.

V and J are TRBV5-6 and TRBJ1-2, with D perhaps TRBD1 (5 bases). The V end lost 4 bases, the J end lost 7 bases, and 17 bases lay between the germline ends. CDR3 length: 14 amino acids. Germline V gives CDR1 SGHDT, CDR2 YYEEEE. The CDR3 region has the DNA TGTGCCAGCAGCAACTACCGACAAAGGGGTGGCTACACCTTC. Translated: CASSNYRQRGGYTF.

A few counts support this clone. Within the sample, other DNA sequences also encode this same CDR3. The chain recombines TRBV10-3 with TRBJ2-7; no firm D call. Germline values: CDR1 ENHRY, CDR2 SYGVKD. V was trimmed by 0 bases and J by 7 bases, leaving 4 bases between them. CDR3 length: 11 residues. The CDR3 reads CAISESWEQYF. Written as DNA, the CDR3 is TGTGCCATCAGTGAGTCGTGGGAGCAGTACTTC.

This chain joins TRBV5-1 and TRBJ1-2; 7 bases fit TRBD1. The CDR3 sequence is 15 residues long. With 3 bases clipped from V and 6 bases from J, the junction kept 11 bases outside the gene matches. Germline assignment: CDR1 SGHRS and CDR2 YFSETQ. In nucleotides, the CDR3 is TGCGCCAGCAGCTCGACAGGGTTAAGGTTAGATGGCTACACCTTC. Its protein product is CASSSTGLRLDGYTF.

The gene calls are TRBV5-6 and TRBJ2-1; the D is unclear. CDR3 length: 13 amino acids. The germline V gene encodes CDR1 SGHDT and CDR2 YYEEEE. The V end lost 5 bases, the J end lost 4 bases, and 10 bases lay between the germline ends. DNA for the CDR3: TGTGCCAGCAGTAATGGCCGATACAATGAGCAGTTCTTC. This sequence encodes CASSNGRYNEQFF.

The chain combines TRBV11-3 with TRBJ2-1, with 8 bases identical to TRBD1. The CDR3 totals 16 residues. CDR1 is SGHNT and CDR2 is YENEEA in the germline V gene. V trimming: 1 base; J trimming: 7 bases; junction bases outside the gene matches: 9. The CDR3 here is CASSLAGTGLRNEQFF. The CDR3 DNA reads TGTGCCAGCAGCTTAGCCGGGACAGGTCTAAGGAATGAGCAGTTCTTC.

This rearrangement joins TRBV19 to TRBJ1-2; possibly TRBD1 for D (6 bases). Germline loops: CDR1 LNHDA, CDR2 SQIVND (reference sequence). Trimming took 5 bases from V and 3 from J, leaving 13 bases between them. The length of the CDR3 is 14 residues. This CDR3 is CASSLDSRHYGYTF. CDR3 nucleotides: TGTGCCAGTAGTTTGGACAGCCGACACTATGGCTACACCTTC.

The CDR3 coding sequence is TGCGCCAGCAGCCCGAGCGGAGGGGGAATTGGAAACACCATATATTTT. This translates into CASSPSGGGIGNTIYF. The chain combines TRBV5-1 with TRBJ1-3; a weak D match, TRBD1 (6 bases). CDR1 and CDR2 from the germline V gene are SGHRS and YFSETQ. Between the trimmed V and J ends, which lost 4 bases and 3 bases, there was a span of 17 bases. This CDR3 has 16 residues.

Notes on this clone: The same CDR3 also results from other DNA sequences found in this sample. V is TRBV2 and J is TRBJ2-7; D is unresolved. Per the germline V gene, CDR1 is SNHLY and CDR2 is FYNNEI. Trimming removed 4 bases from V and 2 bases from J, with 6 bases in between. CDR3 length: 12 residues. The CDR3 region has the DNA TGTGCCAGCAGTGGGACCGCCTACGAGCAGTACTTC. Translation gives CASSGTAYEQYF.

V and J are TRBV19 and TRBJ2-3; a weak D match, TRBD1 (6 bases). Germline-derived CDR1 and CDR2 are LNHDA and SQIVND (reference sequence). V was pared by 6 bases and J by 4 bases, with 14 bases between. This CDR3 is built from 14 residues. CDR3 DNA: TGTGCCAGTAGACCCCACAGGGATGCAGATACGCAGTATTTT. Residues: CASRPHRDADTQYF.

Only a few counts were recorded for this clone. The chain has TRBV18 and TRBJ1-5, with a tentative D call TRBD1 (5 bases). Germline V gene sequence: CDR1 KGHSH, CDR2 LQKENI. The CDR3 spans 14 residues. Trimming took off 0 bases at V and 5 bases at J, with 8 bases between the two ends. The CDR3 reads CASSPPGGDQPQHF. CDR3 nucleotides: TGTGCCAGCTCACCACCGGGGGGGGATCAGCCCCAGCATTTT.

In DNA, the CDR3 is TGTGCCAGCAGTCCCGACAGGGAAGAGCAGTACTTC. Translation: CASSPDREEQYF. The V and J genes are TRBV2 and TRBJ2-7, with 7 nucleotides matching TRBD1. Trimming at V came to 5 bases and at J to 7 bases, leaving 5 bases not matched to a gene. The CDR3 runs 12 residues. Germline V CDR1 and CDR2: SNHLY, FYNNEI. Based on the CDR3 plus reference TRBV2 and TRBJ2-7, the full variable domain is EPEVTQTPSHQVTQMGQEVILRCVPISNHLYFYWYRQILGQKVEFLVSFYNNEISEKSEIFDDQFSVERPDGSNFTLKIRSTKLEDSAMYFCASSPDREEQYFGPGTRLTVT.

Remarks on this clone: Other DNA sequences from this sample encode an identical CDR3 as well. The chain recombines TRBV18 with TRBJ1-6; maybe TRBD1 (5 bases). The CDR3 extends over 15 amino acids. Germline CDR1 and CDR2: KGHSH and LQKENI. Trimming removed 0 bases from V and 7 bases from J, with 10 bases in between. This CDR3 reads CASSPPNGGNSPLHF. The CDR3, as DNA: TGTGCCAGCTCACCACCGAACGGGGGAAATTCACCCCTCCACTTT.

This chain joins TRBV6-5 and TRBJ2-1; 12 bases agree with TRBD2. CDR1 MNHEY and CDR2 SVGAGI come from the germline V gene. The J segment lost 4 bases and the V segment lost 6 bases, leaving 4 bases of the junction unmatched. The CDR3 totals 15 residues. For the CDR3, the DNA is TGTGCCAGCAGGCCCCTAGCGGGAGGGTACAATGAGCAGTTCTTC. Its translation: CASRPLAGGYNEQFF.

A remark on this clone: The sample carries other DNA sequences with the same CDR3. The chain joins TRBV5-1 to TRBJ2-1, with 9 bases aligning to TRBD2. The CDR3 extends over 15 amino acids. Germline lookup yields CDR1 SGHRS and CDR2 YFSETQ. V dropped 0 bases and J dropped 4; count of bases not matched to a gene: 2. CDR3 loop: CASSLGLAEYNEQFF. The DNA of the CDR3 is TGCGCCAGCAGCTTGGGACTAGCGGAATACAATGAGCAGTTCTTC.

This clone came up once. CDR3 coding DNA: TGTGCCAGCAGTTTGCCTACAGGGTCTAACTATGGCTACACCTTC. Protein product: CASSLPTGSNYGYTF. The chain couples TRBV28 to TRBJ1-2; TRBD1 might be the D (6 bases). Trimming took off 3 bases at V and 0 bases at J, with 11 bases between the two ends. Germline V gene sequence: CDR1 MDHEN, CDR2 SYDVKM. This CDR3 has 15 amino acids.

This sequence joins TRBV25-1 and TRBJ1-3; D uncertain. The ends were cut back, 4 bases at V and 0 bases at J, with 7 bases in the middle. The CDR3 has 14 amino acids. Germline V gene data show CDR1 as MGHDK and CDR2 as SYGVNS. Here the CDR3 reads CASSADYSGNTIYF. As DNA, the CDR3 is TGTGCCAGCAGTGCCGATTACTCTGGAAACACCATATATTTT.

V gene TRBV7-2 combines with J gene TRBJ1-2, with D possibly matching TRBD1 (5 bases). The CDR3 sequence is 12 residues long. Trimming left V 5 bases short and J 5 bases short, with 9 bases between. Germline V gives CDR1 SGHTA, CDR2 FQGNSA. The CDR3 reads CASSPEGYGYTF. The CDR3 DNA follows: TGTGCCAGCAGCCCCGAGGGGTATGGCTACACCTTC.